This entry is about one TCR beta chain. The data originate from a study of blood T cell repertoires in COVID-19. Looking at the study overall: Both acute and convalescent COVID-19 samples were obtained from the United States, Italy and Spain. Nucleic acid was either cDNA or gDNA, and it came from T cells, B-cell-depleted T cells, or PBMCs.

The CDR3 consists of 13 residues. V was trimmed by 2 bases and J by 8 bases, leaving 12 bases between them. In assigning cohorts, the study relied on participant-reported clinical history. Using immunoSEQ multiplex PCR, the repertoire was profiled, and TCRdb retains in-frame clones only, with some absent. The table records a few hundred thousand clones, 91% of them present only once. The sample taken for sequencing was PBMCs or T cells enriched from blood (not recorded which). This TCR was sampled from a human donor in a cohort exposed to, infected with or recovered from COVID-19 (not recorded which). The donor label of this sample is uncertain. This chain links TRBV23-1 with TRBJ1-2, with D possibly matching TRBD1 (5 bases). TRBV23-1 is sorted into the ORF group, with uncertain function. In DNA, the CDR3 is TGCGCCAGCAGTCAACAGGGAAGGGAAGGCTACACCTTC. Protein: CASSQQGREGYTF.